This T cell receptor beta chain was recovered during a study of T cell repertoires in cytomegalovirus infection. Study overall: Public signatures in TCR beta pointed to CMV infection and matching HLA type.

TCRdb passed the reads through MiXCR, listing each CDR3 protein once. The table has 150,000 to 200,000 distinct CDR3 sequences, approximately 30% seen once; the top ten hold 30% to 35%. Ten or more counts support this clonotype. Its antigen is unknown. CDR1 and CDR2 (germline): SGHTA, FQGTGA. The CDR3 totals 14 residues. Trimming took 4 bases from V and 8 from J, leaving 17 bases between them. Overall study findings and caveats: HLA-C-restricted TCR beta clonotypes specific for CMV led the ex vivo response.

The rearrangement uses TRBV7-3 and TRBJ1-2; TRBD1 is a possible D gene (5 bases). Sequencing was done on a sample of PBMCs. The sequence came from a human donor in good health (CMV status not recorded). Some clones in this sample may be carry-over from other donors' samples. The CDR3 spells CASSSSPGQGGYTF. DNA for the CDR3: TGTGCCAGCAGCTCATCTCCTGGACAAGGAGGCTACACCTTC.